The sequence of this T cell receptor (beta chain) was determined in a study of regulatory T cells in long-lasting Graves disease (dated by TCRdb to the early 2020s). Regarding the complete study: Newly diagnosed Graves' disease patients had taken antithyroid drugs for less than 3 months. The study was registered as a clinical trial and conducted in China. A total of some 33 samples were covered by TCR sequencing, comprising approximately 13 persistent and 20 or so newly diagnosed Graves' disease patients. This study used TCR sequencing and RNA sequencing of peripheral blood to compare persistent Graves' disease patients against newly diagnosed Graves' disease patients. Study-level results and caveats: Because the primary lesion, thyroid tissue, could not be accessed, the study looked at peripheral blood alone. Persistent Graves' disease patients showed lower TCR Shannon entropy and fewer highly expanded clones than newly diagnosed patients, suggesting clonal expansion. The authors noted that the small sample size was a limitation that may lower accuracy. Preferential use of TRBV28, TRBJ1-2 and TRBJ2-5 was observed in persistent disease, whereas TRBV20-1 and TRBJ2-1 were favored in newly diagnosed disease. More public clonotypes were shared among persistent patients (2,741) than among newly diagnosed patients (966). Sequencing and analysis were restricted to the TCR beta chain.

Receptor amplification or capture employed multiplex PCR. Sequencing instrument: Illumina HiSeq 4000. CDR3 regions were amplified by Arm-PCR with iRepertoire HTBI primers to construct TCR beta libraries. Gel purification was performed on PCR products prior to sequencing. In the paper's pipeline: Across samples, 62 TRBV and 14 TRBJ segments were identified and used for gene usage analysis of CDR3 amino acid clonotypes. COPE and FqMerger were used to merge the filtered high-quality paired reads into contigs. BLAST was used to align contigs to the IMGT TRBV, TRBD and TRBJ reference genes, and CDR3 was defined following IMGT. Clonotypes above 0.1% frequency were classified as highly expanded clones. Shannon entropy served as the measure of repertoire diversity, while the Gini coefficient captured V-J evenness. Clonotypes shared by more than one individual were considered public. Using fastp at Q25 and MiXCR, TCRdb reprocessed the public reads and kept productive beta chains. CDR3 protein sequences are deduplicated, and each keeps its most common genes and DNA. It is TCRdb's table, rather than the study itself, that gives the V and J calls and clone size. In all, the sample holds about 420,000 distinct CDR3 sequences, and less than 20% of those were seen once. Around 23% of the sample is held by the ten biggest clonotypes.

This clonotype has just a few counts. The target of this receptor is not known. It has no much larger one-base neighbor in the sample; base qualities were not kept. In the germline V gene (reference sequence), CDR1 corresponds to DFQATT and CDR2 to SNEGSKA. V lost 4 bases and J lost 8 bases; the stretch between them is 18 bases long. The CDR3, from cysteine to phenylalanine, totals 15 residues. The only DNA kept is the CDR3, 45 bases in frame from the first base. The sample's time point label is to be understood as: newly diagnosed GD, antithyroid drugs for less than 3 months. RNA was extracted from PBMCs in TRIzol for both TCR sequencing and RNA sequencing. Graves' disease was diagnosed according to American Thyroid Association guidelines. Recruitment of patients was carried out at an endocrinology department in Xi'an, China. Each patient gave approximately 10 milliliters of peripheral blood, collected in an EDTA anticoagulant tube. Ficoll Paque Plus density gradient separation was used to isolate PBMCs, and no further T cell sorting was performed. An Agilent 2100 Bioanalyzer and agarose gel were used to check RNA quality, while a NanoDrop 2000 measured RNA concentration.

These data were also filed under a second study, of T cells in Graves' hyperthyroidism and ophthalmopathy. Drawing on the second study: Graves' hyperthyroidism was defined as stable when no progression to ophthalmopathy occurred over 18 months of follow-up. Hyperthyroidism patients were newly diagnosed, with disease duration under 2 months, and aged 18 to 65 years. Exclusion was applied to patients with uncontrolled infections, other autoimmune diseases, pregnancy or lactation. Diagnoses relied on clinical symptoms, serum thyroxine and TRAb, thyroid ultrasound and orbital computed tomography. The TCR CDR3 was subjected to a first round of RT-PCR using the HTBI primer set and the Qiagen OneStep RT-PCR kit. Most expanded thyroid clonotypes (frequency above 0.001) were also found in blood, which suggests that blood repertoires may mirror thyroid immune responses. Ophthalmopathy was separated from stable hyperthyroidism by a 13 V-J signature model, with over 85% sensitivity and 81% to 83% specificity obtained in cross-validation and 80%/75% obtained in testing. In validation, the model predicted progression to ophthalmopathy a median of around six months before onset, with about 71% sensitivity and nearly 75% specificity. A discovery cohort of about 96 patients, 43 with Graves' ophthalmopathy and 57 with stable Graves' hyperthyroidism, was used to find distinguishing TCR V-J signatures. Prospective prediction of ophthalmopathy was tested in an independent validation cohort consisting of about 20 hyperthyroidism patients and around 16 patients who later progressed to ophthalmopathy. The roughly 99 discovery patients were divided at random into training and test sets in a 7:3 ratio. In roughly six Graves' hyperthyroidism patients, the study also compared T-cell repertoires from thyroid tissue with T-cell repertoires from blood. After blood sampling, hyperthyroidism patients were treated with methimazole at a starting dose of 30 mg daily, and ophthalmopathy patients were treated with high-dose intravenous methylprednisolone. Libraries were constructed in a second round of multiplex PCR, after which size selection and purification were performed. Libraries were sequenced paired-end with 100 bp reads on an Illumina HiSeq2000. SOAPnuke was used to process the raw data, with reads discarded if the reads contained adapters or uncalled bases, had a mean Phred below 15, or lacked an exact constant-primer or identifier match. High-quality paired reads were merged using COPE v1.2.5, and each unique nucleotide sequence was defined as a clonotype. MiTCR v1.1 was used to align clonotypes to the IMGT TRBV, TRBD and TRBJ reference segments. The analysis included only V-J combinations with a frequency above 0.0001, which together covered 99% to 99.2% of the repertoires. A TCS score was defined as the ratio of F50 (clonal expansion) to E x V (chaos), with BLOSUM62-based TCRdist applied between CDR3 peptides within each V-J. Welch's t-statistics and random forest reduced roughly 530 V-J features to 10 to 15, which were used in a naive Bayes classifier (R e1071). Sample size was not statistically predetermined, and investigators were not blinded to group allocation. TCR Vbeta CDR3 sequencing of 135 peripheral blood samples (over 40 ophthalmopathy, about 75 hyperthyroidism and approximately 17 progressor patients) is reported in the paper.

This sequence originates from a woman between 18 and 29 years old with Graves disease. Donor details come from another sample of the same person, matched by shared clones. The chain is encoded by TRBV20-1 joined to TRBJ1-6, with the D gene not confidently named. Sequenced material: peripheral blood mononuclear cells (PBMCs), taken at new diagnosis, from a patient treated with antithyroid drugs. The CDR3: CSATPARNIYSPLHF. The DNA is as follows: TGCAGTGCTACCCCGGCCCGCAATATATATTCACCCCTCCACTTT.